These 8 T cell receptor beta chains came from one sample sequenced in a study of T cells after yellow fever vaccination. TCRdb re-derived calls from the 5' RACE reads in MiXCR, one entry per CDR3 protein. This table has a few hundred thousand distinct CDR3 sequences, about 5.2% appearing once. The input for sequencing was CD4+ T cells sorted from PBMCs, taken on the day of the yellow fever booster vaccination. These receptors originate from a young man who received the YFV17D yellow fever vaccine.

This rearrangement joins TRBV21-1 to TRBJ2-7; the D call TRBD1 from the table was never checked on the DNA. TRBV21-1 is noted as a pseudogene. There are 15 residues in the CDR3. The CDR3 sequence: CASTPLTGPPYEQYF. Written as DNA, the CDR3 is TGTGCCAGCACCCCCTTAACCGGGCCGCCCTACGAGCAGTACTTC.

This clonotype was picked up many times. The V gene is TRBV20-1, the J gene TRBJ2-1, with 9 bases identical to TRBD2. Germline CDR1 reads DFQATT; CDR2 reads SNEGSKA (reference sequence). V was pared by 0 bases and J by 7 bases, with 10 bases of the junction left unmatched. The CDR3 length is 16 residues. The CDR3 coding sequence is TGCAGTGCTAGAGATCCTCGAGCGGGGGGCCGGAATGAGCAGTTCTTC. Translation gives CSARDPRAGGRNEQFF.

The V call is TRBV28, the J call TRBJ1-6; weak D call: TRBD1 (5 bases). Germline V gene data show CDR1 as MDHEN and CDR2 as SYDVKM. Trimming pared 10 bases from V and 0 bases from J, leaving 10 bases between. The CDR3 is 14 amino acids. The CDR3 loop reads CATQESSYNSPLHF. DNA for the CDR3: TGTGCCACACAGGAGAGCTCCTATAATTCACCCCTCCACTTT.

This clonotype was counted only a few times. The gene calls are TRBV6-2 or TRBV6-3 and TRBJ1-5; 7 nucleotides line up with TRBD1. With V trimmed by 6 bases and J by 1 base, 6 bases remained unmatched. Per the germline V gene, CDR1 is MNHEY and CDR2 is SVGEGT. The CDR3 is 15 amino acids. CDR3 loop: CASRRQGGSNQPQHF. Here the CDR3 DNA reads TGTGCCAGCAGAAGACAGGGCGGAAGCAATCAGCCCCAGCATTTT.

This clonotype showed up just a few times. The chain couples TRBV9 to TRBJ1-3, with D uncertain. The CDR3 is 11 residues long. The V gene's germline CDR1 is SGDLS and CDR2 YYNGEE. The germline V and J ends were trimmed by 7 bases and 5 bases, with 7 bases remaining between them. CDR3 DNA: TGTGCCAGCGGGTTGCGAAACACCATATATTTT. Translation: CASGLRNTIYF.

The chain has TRBV9 and TRBJ2-5, with D possibly matching TRBD2 (6 bases). CDR3 size: 18 residues. The V end lost 0 bases, the J end lost 1 base, and 19 bases lay between the germline ends. Germline loops: CDR1 SGDLS, CDR2 YYNGEE. CDR3 bases: TGTGCCAGCAGCGTAGCTGCGGGGATTGGTTCTGGCCAAGAGACCCAGTACTTC. Translating it yields CASSVAAGIGSGQETQYF.

This clonotype was counted a few times. This chain joins TRBV29-1 and TRBJ2-7; 7 bases map to TRBD2. Germline CDR1 is SQVTM and CDR2 is ANQGSEA. Trimming took 0 bases from V and 6 from J; bases not matched to a gene: 5. This CDR3 has 13 residues. This CDR3 reads CSVEEFGEGEQYF. CDR3 coding DNA: TGCAGCGTTGAAGAGTTTGGGGAGGGCGAGCAGTACTTC.

This clonotype was recorded many times. The rearrangement uses TRBV6-1 and TRBJ1-1; D gene unclear. Germline V lookup: CDR1 MNHNS, CDR2 SASEGT. V lost 2 bases to trimming and J lost 1 base, with 5 bases between them. This CDR3 spans 13 amino acids. CDR3 sequence reads: CASSESGNTEAFF. CDR3 nucleotides: TGTGCCAGCAGTGAATCCGGGAACACTGAAGCTTTCTTT.